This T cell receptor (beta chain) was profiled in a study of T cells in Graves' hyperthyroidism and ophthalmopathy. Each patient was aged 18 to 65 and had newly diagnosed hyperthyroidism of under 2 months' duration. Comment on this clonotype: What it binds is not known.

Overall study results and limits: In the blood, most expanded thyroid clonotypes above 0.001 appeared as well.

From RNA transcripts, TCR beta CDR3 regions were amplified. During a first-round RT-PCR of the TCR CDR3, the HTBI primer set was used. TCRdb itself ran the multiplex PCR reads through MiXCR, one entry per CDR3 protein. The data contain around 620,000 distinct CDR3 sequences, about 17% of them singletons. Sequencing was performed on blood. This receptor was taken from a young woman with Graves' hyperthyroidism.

As DNA, the CDR3 is TGTGCCAGCAGCTCGACAACCCAGAATCTGGCTTTCTTT. As protein: CASSSTTQNLAFF. V usage is TRBV5-4 and J usage is TRBJ1-1; D unresolved. The germline V gene encodes CDR1 SGHNT and CDR2 YYREEE (reference sequence). This CDR3 has 13 residues. V dropped 3 bases and J dropped 11 bases, with 17 bases sitting between them.